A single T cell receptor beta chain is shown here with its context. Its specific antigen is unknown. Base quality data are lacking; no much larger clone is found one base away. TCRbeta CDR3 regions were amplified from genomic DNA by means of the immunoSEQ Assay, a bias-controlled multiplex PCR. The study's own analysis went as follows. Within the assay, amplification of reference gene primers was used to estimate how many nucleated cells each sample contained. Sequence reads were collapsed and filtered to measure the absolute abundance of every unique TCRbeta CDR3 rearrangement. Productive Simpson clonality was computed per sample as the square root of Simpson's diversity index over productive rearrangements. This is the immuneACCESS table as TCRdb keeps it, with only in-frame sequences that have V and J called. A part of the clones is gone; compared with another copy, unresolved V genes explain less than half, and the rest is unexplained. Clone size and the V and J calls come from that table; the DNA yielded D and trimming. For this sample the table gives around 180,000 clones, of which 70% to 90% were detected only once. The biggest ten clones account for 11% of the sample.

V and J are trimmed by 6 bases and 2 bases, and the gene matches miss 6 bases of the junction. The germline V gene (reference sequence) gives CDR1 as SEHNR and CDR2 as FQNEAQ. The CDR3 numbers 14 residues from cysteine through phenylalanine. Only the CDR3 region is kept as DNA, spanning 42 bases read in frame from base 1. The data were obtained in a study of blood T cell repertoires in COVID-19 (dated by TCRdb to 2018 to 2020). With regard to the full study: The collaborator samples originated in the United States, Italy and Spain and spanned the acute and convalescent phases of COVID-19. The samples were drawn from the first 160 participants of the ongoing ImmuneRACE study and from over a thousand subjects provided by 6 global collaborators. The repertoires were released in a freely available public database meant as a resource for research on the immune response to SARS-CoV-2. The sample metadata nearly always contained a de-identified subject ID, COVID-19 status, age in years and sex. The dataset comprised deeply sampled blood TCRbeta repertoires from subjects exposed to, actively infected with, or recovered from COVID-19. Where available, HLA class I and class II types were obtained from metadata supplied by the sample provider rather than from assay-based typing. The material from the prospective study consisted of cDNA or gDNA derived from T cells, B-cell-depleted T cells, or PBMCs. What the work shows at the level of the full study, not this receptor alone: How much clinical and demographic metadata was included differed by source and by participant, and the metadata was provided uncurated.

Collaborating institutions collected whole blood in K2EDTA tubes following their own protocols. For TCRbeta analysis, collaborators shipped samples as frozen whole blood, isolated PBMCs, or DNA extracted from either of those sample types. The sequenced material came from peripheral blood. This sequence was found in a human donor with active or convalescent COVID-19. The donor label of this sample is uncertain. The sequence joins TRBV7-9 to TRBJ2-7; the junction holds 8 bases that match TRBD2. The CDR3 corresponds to CASSPPGGPYEQYF. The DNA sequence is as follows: TGTGCCAGCAGTCCTCCGGGAGGGCCCTACGAGCAGTACTTC.